The clone carrying this TCR beta chain was seen a few times. The protocol was immunoSEQ multiplex PCR, while the TCRdb copy is restricted to in-frame clones and leaves out a portion. The sample holds approximately 100,000 clones, around 90% seen once. These data come from a study of identifying expanded T cells in peripheral blood. From germline, CDR1 is MGHRA and CDR2 YSYEKL. This CDR3 is 13 amino acids long. V lost 4 bases, J lost 3 bases, and 1 base stayed unmatched. This sequence joins TRBV4-1 and TRBJ1-2, with 8 bases fitting TRBD1. The TCR was taken from a person aged 18 to 69 in good health. Material: blood. The CDR3 coding sequence is TGCGCCAGCAGCCTGGGACAGGACTATGGCTACACCTTC. It yields the protein CASSLGQDYGYTF.